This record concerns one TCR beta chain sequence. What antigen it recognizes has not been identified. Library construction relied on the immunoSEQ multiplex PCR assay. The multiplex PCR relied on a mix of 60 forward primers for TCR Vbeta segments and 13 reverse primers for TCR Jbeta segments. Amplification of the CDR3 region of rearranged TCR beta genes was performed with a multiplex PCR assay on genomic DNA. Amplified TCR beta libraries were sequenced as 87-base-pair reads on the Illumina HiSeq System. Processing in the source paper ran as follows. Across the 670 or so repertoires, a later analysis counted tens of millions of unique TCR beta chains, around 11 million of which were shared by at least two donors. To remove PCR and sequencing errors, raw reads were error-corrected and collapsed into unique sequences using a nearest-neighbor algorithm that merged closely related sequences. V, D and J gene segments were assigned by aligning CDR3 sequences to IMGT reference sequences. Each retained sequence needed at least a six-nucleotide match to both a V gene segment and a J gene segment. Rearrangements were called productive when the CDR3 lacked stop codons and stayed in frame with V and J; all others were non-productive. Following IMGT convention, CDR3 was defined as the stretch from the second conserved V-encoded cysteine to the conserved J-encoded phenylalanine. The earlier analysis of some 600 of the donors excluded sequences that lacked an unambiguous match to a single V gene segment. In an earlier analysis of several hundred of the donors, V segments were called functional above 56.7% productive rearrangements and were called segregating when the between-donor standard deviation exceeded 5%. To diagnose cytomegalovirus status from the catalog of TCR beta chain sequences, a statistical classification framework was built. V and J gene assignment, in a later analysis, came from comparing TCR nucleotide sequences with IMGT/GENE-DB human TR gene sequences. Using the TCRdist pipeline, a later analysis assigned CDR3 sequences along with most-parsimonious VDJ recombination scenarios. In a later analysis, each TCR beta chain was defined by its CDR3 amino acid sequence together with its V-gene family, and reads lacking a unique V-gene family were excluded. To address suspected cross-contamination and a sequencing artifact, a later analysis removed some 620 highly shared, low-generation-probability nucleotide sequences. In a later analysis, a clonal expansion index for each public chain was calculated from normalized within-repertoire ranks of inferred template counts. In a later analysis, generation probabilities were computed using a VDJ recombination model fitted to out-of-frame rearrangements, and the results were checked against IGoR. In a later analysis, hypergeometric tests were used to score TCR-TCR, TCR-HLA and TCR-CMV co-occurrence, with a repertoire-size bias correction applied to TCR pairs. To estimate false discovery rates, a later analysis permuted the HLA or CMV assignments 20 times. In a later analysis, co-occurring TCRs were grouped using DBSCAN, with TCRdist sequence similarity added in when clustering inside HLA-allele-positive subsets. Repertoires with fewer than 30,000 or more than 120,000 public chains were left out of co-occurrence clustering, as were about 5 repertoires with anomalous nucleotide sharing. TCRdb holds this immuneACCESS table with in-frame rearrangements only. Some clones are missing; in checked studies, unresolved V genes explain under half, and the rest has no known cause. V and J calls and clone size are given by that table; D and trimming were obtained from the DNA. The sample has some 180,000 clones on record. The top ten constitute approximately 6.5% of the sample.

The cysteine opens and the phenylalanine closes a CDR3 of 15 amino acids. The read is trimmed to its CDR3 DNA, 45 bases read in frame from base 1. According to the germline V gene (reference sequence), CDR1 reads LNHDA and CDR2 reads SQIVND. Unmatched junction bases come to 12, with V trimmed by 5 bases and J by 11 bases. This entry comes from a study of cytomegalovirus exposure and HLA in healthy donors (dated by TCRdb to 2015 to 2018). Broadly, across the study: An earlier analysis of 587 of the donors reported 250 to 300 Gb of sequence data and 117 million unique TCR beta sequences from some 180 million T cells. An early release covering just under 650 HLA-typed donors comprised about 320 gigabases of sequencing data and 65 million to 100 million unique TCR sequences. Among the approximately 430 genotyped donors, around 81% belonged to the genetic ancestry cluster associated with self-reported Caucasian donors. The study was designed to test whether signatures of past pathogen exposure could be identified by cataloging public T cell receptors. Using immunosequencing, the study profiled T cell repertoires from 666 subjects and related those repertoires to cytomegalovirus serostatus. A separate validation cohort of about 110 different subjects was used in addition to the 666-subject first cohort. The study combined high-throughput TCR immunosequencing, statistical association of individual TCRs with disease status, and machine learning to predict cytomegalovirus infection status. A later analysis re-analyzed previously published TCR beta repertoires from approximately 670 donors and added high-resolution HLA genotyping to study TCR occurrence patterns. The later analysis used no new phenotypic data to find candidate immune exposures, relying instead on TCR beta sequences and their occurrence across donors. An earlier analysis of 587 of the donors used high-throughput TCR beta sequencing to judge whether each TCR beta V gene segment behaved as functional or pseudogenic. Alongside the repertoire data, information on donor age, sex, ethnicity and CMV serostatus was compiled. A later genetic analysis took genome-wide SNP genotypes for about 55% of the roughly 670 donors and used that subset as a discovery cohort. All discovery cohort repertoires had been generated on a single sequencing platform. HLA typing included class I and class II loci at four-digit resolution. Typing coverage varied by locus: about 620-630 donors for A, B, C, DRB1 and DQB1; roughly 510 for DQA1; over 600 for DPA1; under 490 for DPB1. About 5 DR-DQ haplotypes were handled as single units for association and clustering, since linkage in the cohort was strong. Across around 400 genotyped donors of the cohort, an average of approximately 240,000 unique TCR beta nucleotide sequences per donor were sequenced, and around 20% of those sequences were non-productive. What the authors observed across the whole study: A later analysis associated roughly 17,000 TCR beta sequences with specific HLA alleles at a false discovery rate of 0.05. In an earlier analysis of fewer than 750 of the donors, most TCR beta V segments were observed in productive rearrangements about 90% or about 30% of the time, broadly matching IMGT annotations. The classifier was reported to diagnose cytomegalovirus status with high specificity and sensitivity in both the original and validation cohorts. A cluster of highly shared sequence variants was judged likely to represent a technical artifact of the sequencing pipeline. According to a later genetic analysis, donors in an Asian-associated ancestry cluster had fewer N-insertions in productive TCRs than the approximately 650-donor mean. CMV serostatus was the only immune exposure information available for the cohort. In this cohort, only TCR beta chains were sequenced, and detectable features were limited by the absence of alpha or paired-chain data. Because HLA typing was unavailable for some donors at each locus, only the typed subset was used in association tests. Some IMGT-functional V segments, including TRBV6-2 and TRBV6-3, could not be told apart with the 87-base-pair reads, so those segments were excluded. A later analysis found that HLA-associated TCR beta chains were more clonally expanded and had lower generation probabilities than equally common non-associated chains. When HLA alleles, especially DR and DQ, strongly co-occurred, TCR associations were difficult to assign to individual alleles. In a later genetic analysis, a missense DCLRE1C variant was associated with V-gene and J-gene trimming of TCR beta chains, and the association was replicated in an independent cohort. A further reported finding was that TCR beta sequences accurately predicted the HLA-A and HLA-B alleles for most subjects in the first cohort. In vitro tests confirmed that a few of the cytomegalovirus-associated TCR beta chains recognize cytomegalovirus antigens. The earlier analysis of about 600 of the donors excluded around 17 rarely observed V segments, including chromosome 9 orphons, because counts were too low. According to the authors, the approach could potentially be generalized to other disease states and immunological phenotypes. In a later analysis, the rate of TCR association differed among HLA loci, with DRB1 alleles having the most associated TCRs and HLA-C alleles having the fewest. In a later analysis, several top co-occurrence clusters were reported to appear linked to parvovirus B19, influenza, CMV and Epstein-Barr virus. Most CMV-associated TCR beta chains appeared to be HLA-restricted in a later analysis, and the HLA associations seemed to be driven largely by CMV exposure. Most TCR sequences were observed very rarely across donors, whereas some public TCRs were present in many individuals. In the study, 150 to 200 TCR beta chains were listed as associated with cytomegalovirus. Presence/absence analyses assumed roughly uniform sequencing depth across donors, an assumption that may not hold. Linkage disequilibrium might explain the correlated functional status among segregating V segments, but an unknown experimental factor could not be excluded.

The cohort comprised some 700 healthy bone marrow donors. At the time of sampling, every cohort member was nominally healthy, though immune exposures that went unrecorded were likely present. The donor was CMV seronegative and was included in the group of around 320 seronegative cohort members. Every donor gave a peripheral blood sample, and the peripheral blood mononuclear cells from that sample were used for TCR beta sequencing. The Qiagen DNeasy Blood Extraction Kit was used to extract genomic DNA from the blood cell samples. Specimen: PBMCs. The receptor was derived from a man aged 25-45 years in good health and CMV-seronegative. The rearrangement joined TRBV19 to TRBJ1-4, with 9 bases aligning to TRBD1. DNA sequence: TGTGCCAGTAGTCGATTACAGGGGGCAGTTGCTAAACTGTTTTTT. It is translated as CASSRLQGAVAKLFF.